The entry that follows covers one T cell receptor (beta chain) sequence. In its sample, this clonotype was seen a few times. Its antigen target is currently unknown. No base quality information exists; no much larger clone differs at one position. Synthesis of TCR cDNA relied on 5'RACE template switching, a step that introduced a universal primer site along with unique molecular identifiers. Priming for cDNA synthesis came from both the TCR alpha and TCR beta constant segments. Library amplification used two PCR steps, and the second PCR step added sample barcodes and sequencing adapters. Sequencing of the libraries was done on either Illumina HiSeq 2500 (2x100 bp) or NovaSeq (2x150 bp). In the authors' own workflow: MIGEC handled demultiplexing of reads and collapsing into UMI consensus sequences, while MiXCR performed V(D)J alignment. Clonotypes responding to the vaccine were identified with edgeR on replicate PBMC samples, with the criteria of FDR below 0.01 and a log2 fold change above 5 up to day 15. Bulk clonotypes were assigned CD4 or CD8 identity according to which sequenced CD4 or CD8 repertoire held them at higher abundance. TCRdb reworked the public reads: Q25 trimming with fastp, MiXCR clone assembly, productive beta chains retained. Records with the same CDR3 protein are collapsed into one entry carrying the most frequent genes and DNA. These V and J calls originate from TCRdb's pipeline instead of the authors' own analysis. Across this sample there are approximately 610,000 distinct CDR3 sequences, with 17% seen only once. Of the sample, 17% is held by the ten largest clones.

These data are taken from a study of T cells after yellow fever vaccination (dated by TCRdb to between 2018 and 2021). In the study overall: The SMART-Seq v4 Ultra Low Input RNA kit was used to prepare libraries from fractions with low cell numbers. Two healthy male donors, one aged 18 to 29 and one aged 30 to 39 years, were included in the cohort. To follow T-cell clones before and after primary and booster YFV17D yellow fever vaccination, bulk TCR alpha and beta repertoires were sequenced over time. Blood was collected at multiple timepoints before and after primary and secondary immunization, and bulk PBMC replicates and cell subsets were isolated. General study outcomes and caveats: Compared with the primary T-cell response, the secondary T-cell response was faster but weaker, reaching its peak on day 5 rather than on day 15. A small fraction of clonotypes appeared in both the CD4 and CD8 compartments, likely as a result of convergent recombination. FACS-sorted repertoires could contain abundant contaminating clonotypes from the bulk population, so computational filtering was required. Because the study included only a couple of donors, the extent to which the findings can be generalized is limited. Most clones expanded after primary vaccination (96% of CD4 and 88% of CD8) were re-detected after the booster, suggesting that broad memory maintenance occurred.

This specimen's treatment or condition label, interpreted: live attenuated yellow fever vaccine strain. At each blood-draw timepoint, two biological replicates of bulk PBMCs were obtained. A standard Ficoll-Paque protocol was used to isolate PBMCs from peripheral blood. TriZol was used to extract RNA from bulk PBMCs, CD4 and CD8 fractions, and dextramer-positive and dextramer-negative fractions. The CDR3 numbers 17 residues from cysteine through phenylalanine. The entry retains the CDR3 DNA only, 51 bases that are in frame from base 1. The germline V gene yields SGHTA for CDR1 and FQGNSA for CDR2. The V end loses 4 bases and the J end loses 0 bases, and a stretch of 16 bases separates them.

The sequence derives from a man aged 18 to 29 who received the YFV17D yellow fever vaccine. The chain is assembled from TRBV7-2 and TRBJ1-5; the D gene lacks a confident call. Sequencing was performed on PBMCs, taken about 5 days after the first yellow fever vaccination. The DNA reads TGTGCCAGCAGCTCTATAGGGCAGAGATATAGCAATCAGCCCCAGCATTTT. It specifies CASSSIGQRYSNQPQHF.